This T cell receptor beta chain was recovered during a study of control samples from healthy donors and cancer patients. The protocol was immunoSEQ multiplex PCR, while the TCRdb copy is restricted to in-frame clones and leaves out a portion. This sample has about 96,000 clones, with roughly 93% found just once. The length of the CDR3 is 17 residues. The ends lost 4 bases at V and 2 bases at J; junction bases unmatched: 7. The germline V gene has CDR1 MNHNS and CDR2 SASEGT. Sequencing input: blood. This rearrangement joins TRBV6-1 to TRBJ2-1; 11 bases fit TRBD2. The source of this sequence is a man aged 18 to 35 in good health. The CDR3 region is CASSVRLAGSAYNEQFF. The CDR3 DNA sequence: TGTGCCAGCAGTGTTAGACTAGCGGGGTCCGCCTACAATGAGCAGTTCTTC.